A selection of T cell receptor beta chains follows, all from one sample in a study of T-cell memory formation after mild COVID-19. MiXCR was run by TCRdb on the 5' RACE reads, yielding one entry per CDR3 protein. This sample has 250,000 to 350,000 distinct CDR3 sequences; about 16% occur once, and the top ten carry 22%. The sequenced sample was PBMCs or a T cell subset sorted from them (not recorded which). Source of these receptors: a man younger than 35 who had mild COVID-19 (a few samples of this study predate the infection). Cell type and time point are not known. The CDR3 runs from the conserved cysteine through the conserved F or W. A D gene is named only where the DNA matches it firmly. Clone size is shown for a subset of rows, as once, few, many or a class of expanded clone.

size,J,D,V,CDR3,DNA
-,TRBJ2-3,TRBD1,TRBV18,CASSSRDSLIPPTQYF,TGTGCCAGCTCGAGCCGGGACAGTTTAATTCCTCCTACGCAGTATTTT
-,TRBJ1-4,-,TRBV4-1,CASSQGGGYEKLFF,TGCGCCAGCAGCCAAGGTGGAGGTTATGAAAAACTGTTTTTT
many,TRBJ1-2,-,TRBV6-5,CASRSQGSGYTF,TGTGCCAGCAGATCCCAGGGGTCCGGCTACACCTTC
-,TRBJ2-3,-,TRBV5-1,CASSWGSGDTQYF,TGCGCCAGCAGCTGGGGGTCGGGAGATACGCAGTATTTT
-,TRBJ1-1,-,TRBV4-1,CASSQDHWGGTEAFF,TGCGCCAGCAGCCAAGATCATTGGGGCGGCACTGAAGCTTTCTTT
-,TRBJ2-1,TRBD1,TRBV18,CASSPGQGIPIEQFF,TGTGCCAGCTCACCCGGACAGGGCATCCCTATTGAGCAGTTCTTC
-,TRBJ1-4,-,TRBV19,CASSIGATGREKLFF,TGTGCCAGTAGTATCGGCGCCACAGGAAGAGAAAAACTGTTTTTT
-,TRBJ1-3,TRBD1,TRBV5-1,CASSFGTGTNTIYF,TGCGCCAGCAGCTTCGGGACAGGGACCAACACCATATATTTT
-,TRBJ1-2,-,TRBV7-2,CASSVAGAYDYGYTF,TGTGCCAGCAGCGTAGCAGGGGCGTACGACTATGGCTACACCTTC
-,TRBJ2-1,-,TRBV5-1,CASRRTNNEQFF,TGCGCCAGCAGGAGAACCAACAATGAGCAGTTCTTC
-,TRBJ1-2,-,TRBV6-2/TRBV6-3,CASREIVGVYGYTF,TGTGCCAGCAGAGAAATCGTAGGGGTCTATGGCTACACCTTC
-,TRBJ2-3,-,TRBV4-3,CASSQHLSRLSTDTQYF,TGCGCCAGCAGCCAACACCTTAGCAGGTTGAGCACAGATACGCAGTATTTT
few,TRBJ2-7,TRBD2,TRBV18,CASSGPGGSYEQYF,TGTGCCAGCTCCGGACCGGGGGGGAGCTACGAGCAGTACTTC
-,TRBJ1-2,-,TRBV11-2,CASSIQGVGYTF,TGTGCCAGCAGCATCCAGGGAGTGGGCTACACCTTC
few,TRBJ1-1,-,TRBV6-2/TRBV6-3,CASSPAGTEAFF,TGTGCCAGCAGTCCAGCGGGCACTGAAGCTTTCTTT